One sample yielded the 16 T cell receptor beta chains listed below, sequenced in a study of cytomegalovirus exposure and HLA in healthy donors. Primers for the PCR totalled 60 Vbeta and 13 Jbeta. TCRdb's copy holds only in-frame clones and misses some; the assay was immunoSEQ multiplex PCR. The data show hundreds of thousands of clones, around two thirds seen once. The specimen sequenced was PBMCs. These receptors originate from a female donor in good health and CMV-seronegative.

The chain combines TRBV5-1 with TRBJ1-2; 10 positions agree with TRBD1. This CDR3 contains 15 residues. The junction had 9 bases not matched to a gene; V was cut back by 3 bases and J by 7 bases. Per the germline V gene, CDR1 is SGHRS and CDR2 is YFSETQ. CDR3 DNA sequence: TGCGCCAGCAGCTATCTGACAGGGGGCAGGAGTGGCTACACCTTC. Encoded protein: CASSYLTGGRSGYTF. Together with reference TRBV5-1 and TRBJ1-2, the CDR3 gives the full variable domain: KAGVTQTPRYLIKTRGQQVTLSCSPISGHRSVSWYQQTPGQGLQFLFEYFSETQRNKGNFPGRFSGRQFSNSRSEMNVSTLELGDSALYLCASSYLTGGRSGYTFGSGTRLTVV.

This chain links TRBV19 with TRBJ2-7, with TRBD1 matching over 9 bases. Germline-derived CDR1 and CDR2 are LNHDA and SQIVND (reference sequence). Trimming cost V 4 bases and J 6 bases; bases outside gene matches: 7. The CDR3 totals 14 residues. CDR3 nucleotides: TGTGCCAGTAGTACGACAGGGGGACTGGGCGAGCAGTACTTC. It is translated as CASSTTGGLGEQYF.

The rearrangement joins TRBV11-3 to TRBJ2-7; D is possibly TRBD2 (5 bases). Germline V gene data show CDR1 as SGHNT and CDR2 as YENEEA. Trimming removed 1 base from V and 7 bases from J, with 17 bases in between. This CDR3 is built from 15 residues. The CDR3 DNA reads TGTGCCAGCAGCTTAGTGGCGGGTCTCGCGTCGGAGCAGTACTTC. It specifies CASSLVAGLASEQYF.

The rearrangement links TRBV6-5 to TRBJ2-7; 8 bases fit TRBD1. The germline gives CDR1 MNHEY, CDR2 SVGAGI. This CDR3 region has 15 residues. J gave up 0 bases and V 6 bases, and 7 bases lay outside the gene matches. Here the CDR3 DNA reads TGTGCCAGCAGCCCATACACAGGGGGCTCCTACGAGCAGTACTTC. This encodes CASSPYTGGSYEQYF.

This clone was seen a handful of times. The V and J genes are TRBV4-1 and TRBJ1-1; no clear D gene. The CDR3 extends over 15 amino acids. V shed 4 bases and J shed 1 base, with 13 bases lying between them. CDR1 MGHRA and CDR2 YSYEKL come from the germline V gene. CDR3 sequence: CASSRMSGRNTEAFF. CDR3 nucleotide sequence: TGCGCCAGCAGCCGAATGAGTGGGAGGAACACTGAAGCTTTCTTT.

The chain has TRBV5-1 and TRBJ1-3, with D possibly being TRBD1 (6 bases). There are 16 residues in the CDR3. Germline V gives CDR1 SGHRS, CDR2 YFSETQ. V lost 0 bases to trimming and J lost 3 bases, with 13 bases between them. This CDR3 is CASSLVGARFGNTIYF. DNA for the CDR3: TGCGCCAGCAGCTTGGTGGGGGCCCGTTTTGGAAACACCATATATTTT.

This clone appeared once. The genes are TRBV2 and TRBJ1-1; TRBD1 might be the D (5 bases). The CDR3 is made up of 18 amino acids. The germline gives CDR1 SNHLY, CDR2 FYNNEI. V dropped 2 bases and J dropped 1 base, with 20 bases sitting between them. Here the CDR3 reads CASSEKGMGAYSNTEAFF. The CDR3 coding sequence is TGTGCCAGCAGTGAAAAGGGGATGGGCGCGTACTCGAACACTGAAGCTTTCTTT.

This clone was seen a few times. The chain combines TRBV27 with TRBJ2-1; D is perhaps TRBD2 (5 bases). Looked up from germline, CDR1 is MNHEY and CDR2 is SMNVEV (reference sequence). The CDR3 consists of 13 residues. V lost 1 base, J lost 8 bases, and 9 bases lay in between. The CDR3, as DNA: TGTGCCAGCAGTTTATTAGTCGGGGATGAGCAGTTCTTC. Its translation is CASSLLVGDEQFF.

The genes are TRBV14 and TRBJ2-2, with 8 nucleotides matching TRBD2. Germline lookup yields CDR1 SGHDN and CDR2 FVKESK. CDR3 length: 19 amino acids. J was trimmed by 5 bases and V by 0 bases; bases with no gene match: 14. The CDR3, as DNA: TGTGCCAGCAGCCAAGAAAGGAAAAGCGGGAGAAGGGAAACCGGGGAGCTGTTTTTT. Its translation is CASSQERKSGRRETGELFF.

The rearrangement joins TRBV6-1 to TRBJ1-1; TRBD1 matches at 10 bases. CDR1 and CDR2 (germline): MNHNS, SASEGT. The CDR3 is 14 residues long. The V gene end was trimmed by 7 bases and the J gene end by 4 bases; junction bases not matched to a gene: 6. The CDR3 DNA reads TGTGCCAGCAATTCCGACAGGGGGCTCACTGAAGCTTTCTTT. It is translated as CASNSDRGLTEAFF.

The rearrangement links TRBV5-1 to TRBJ2-1; weak D call: TRBD1 (6 bases). Germline-derived CDR1 and CDR2 are SGHRS and YFSETQ. Trimming removed 1 base from V and 1 base from J, with 15 bases in between. The CDR3 is 17 amino acids. The CDR3 bases are TGCGCCAGCAGCTTGTCAAACAGGGTCAGGTCCTACAATGAGCAGTTCTTC. This translates into CASSLSNRVRSYNEQFF.

This clone was observed many times. V gene TRBV30 combines with J gene TRBJ2-6, with a tentative D call TRBD1 (6 bases). CDR3 size: 13 residues. Per germline, CDR1 GTSNPN and CDR2 SVGIG (reference sequence). Trimming pared 8 bases from V and 0 bases from J, leaving 8 bases between. CDR3 sequence (DNA): TGTGCCGGGACACTCTCTGGGGCCAACGTCCTGACTTTC. As protein: CAGTLSGANVLTF.

The chain combines TRBV5-6 with TRBJ2-4; 10 bases fit TRBD2. The CDR3 covers 15 residues. Germline V gives CDR1 SGHDT, CDR2 YYEEEE. V dropped 4 bases and J dropped 6; count of bases not matched to a gene: 7. The CDR3 sequence: CASSISGRSGNIQYF. In DNA, the CDR3 is TGTGCCAGCAGCATTAGCGGGAGGAGCGGAAACATTCAGTACTTC.

This clone was recorded a few times. This rearrangement joins TRBV19 to TRBJ1-2; D is ambiguous. Between the trimmed V and J ends, which lost 1 base and 4 bases, there was a span of 7 bases. Germline CDR1 LNHDA, CDR2 SQIVND (reference sequence). The CDR3 consists of 13 residues. This CDR3 reads CASSIGGGYGYTF. DNA of the CDR3: TGTGCCAGTAGTATAGGAGGCGGCTATGGCTACACCTTC.

The genes are TRBV13 and TRBJ2-1, with 10 bases that match TRBD2. The germline CDR1 and CDR2 sequences are PRHDT and FYEKMQ (reference sequence). The CDR3 consists of 15 residues. Trimming removed 3 bases from V and 3 bases from J; junction bases left unmatched: 2. The DNA for the CDR3 is TGTGCCAGCAGCTTTACTAGCGGGGACTACAATGAGCAGTTCTTC. This codes for CASSFTSGDYNEQFF.

This chain links TRBV28 with TRBJ1-5; 9 bases line up with TRBD1. Trimming cost V 6 bases and J 2 bases; bases outside gene matches: 14. Germline V gene data show CDR1 as MDHEN and CDR2 as SYDVKM. CDR3 size: 18 residues. CDR3: CASSRSDRGDGGNQPQHF. The CDR3 coding sequence is TGTGCCAGCAGCCGCTCAGACAGGGGGGATGGTGGCAATCAGCCCCAGCATTTT.